The clone carrying this T cell receptor (beta chain) has a handful of counts. This may arise from a read error, as a much more abundant clone is one base away. Molecular barcoded adaptors covering alpha/delta and beta/gamma chains were used on approximately 400 ng RNA. MiXCR was run by TCRdb on the reads, yielding one entry per CDR3 protein. Among some 140,000 distinct CDR3 sequences listed, about 13% were seen once. This sample stems from a study of read filtering for tumor transcriptome and immune sequencing. For the study at large: DNase treatment preceded whole-transcriptome library preparation.

The CDR3 is 12 residues long. Germline-derived CDR1 and CDR2 are DFQATT and SNEGSKA (reference sequence). V lost 3 bases, J lost 9 bases, and 5 bases stayed unmatched. Sequencing was performed on a population of CD138-negative cells sorted from bone marrow. This chain joins TRBV20-1 and TRBJ2-1; TRBD2 matches 7 bases. The receptor comes from a donor aged 40 or over with multiple myeloma. The CDR3 DNA is TGCAGTGCTAGTTTGCGGGAGTGTGAGCAGTTCTTC. Amino acids: CSASLRECEQFF.